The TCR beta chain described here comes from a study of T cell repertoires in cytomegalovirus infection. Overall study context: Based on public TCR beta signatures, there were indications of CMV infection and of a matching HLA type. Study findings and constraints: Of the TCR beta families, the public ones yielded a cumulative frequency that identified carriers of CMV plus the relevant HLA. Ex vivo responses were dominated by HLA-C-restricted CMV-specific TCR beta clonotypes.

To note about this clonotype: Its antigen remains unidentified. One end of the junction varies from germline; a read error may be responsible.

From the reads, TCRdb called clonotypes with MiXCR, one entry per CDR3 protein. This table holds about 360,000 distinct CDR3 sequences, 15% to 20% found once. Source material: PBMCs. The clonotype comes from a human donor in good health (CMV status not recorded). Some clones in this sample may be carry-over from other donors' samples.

The CDR3 coding sequence is TGTGCCAGCACCCCTTACTCTAAAGACAGCCACTTT. This sequence encodes CASTPYSKDSHF. The J gene is TRBJ2-3, the V gene TRBV2, with a tentative D call TRBD1 (5 bases). The CDR3 has 12 residues. Per germline, CDR1 SNHLY and CDR2 FYNNEI. Full variable domain (outside the CDR3, taken from reference TRBV2 and TRBJ2-3): EPEVTQTPSHQVTQMGQEVILRCVPISNHLYFYWYRQILGQKVEFLVSFYNNEISEKSEIFDDQFSVERPDGSNFTLKIRSTKLEDSAMYFCASTPYSKDSHFGPGTRLTVL.